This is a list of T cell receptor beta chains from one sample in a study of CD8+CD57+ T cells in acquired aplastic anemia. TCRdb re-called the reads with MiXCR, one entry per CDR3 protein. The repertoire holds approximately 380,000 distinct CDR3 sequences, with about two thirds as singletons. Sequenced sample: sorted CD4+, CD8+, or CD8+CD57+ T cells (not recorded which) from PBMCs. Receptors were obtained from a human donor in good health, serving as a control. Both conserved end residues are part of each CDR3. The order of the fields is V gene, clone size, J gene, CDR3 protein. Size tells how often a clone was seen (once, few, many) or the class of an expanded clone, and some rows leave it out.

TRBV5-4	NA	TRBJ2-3	CASSPPGPDTQYF
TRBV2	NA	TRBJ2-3	CASGAPSSGETQYF
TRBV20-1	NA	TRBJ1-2	CSASRPGKIDGYTF
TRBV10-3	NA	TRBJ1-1	CAISEIVTGNTEAFF
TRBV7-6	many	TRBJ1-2	CASSLGLYGGITF
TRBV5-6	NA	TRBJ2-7	CASSLSLLVYEQYF
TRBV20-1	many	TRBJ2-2	CSARRGNTGELFF
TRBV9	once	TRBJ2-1	CASSLQGIRSKEQFF
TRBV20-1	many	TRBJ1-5	CSARTDSSNQPQHF
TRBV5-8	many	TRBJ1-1	CASSSTQGGNTEAFF
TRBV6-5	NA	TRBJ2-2	CATHRDPATGELFF
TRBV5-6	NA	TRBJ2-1	CASSFGGTEQFF
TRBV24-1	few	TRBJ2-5	CATSDLGGLETQYF
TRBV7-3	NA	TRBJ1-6	CASSPERGGAYTYNSPLHF
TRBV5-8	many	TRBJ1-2	CASSLGWVYGYTF
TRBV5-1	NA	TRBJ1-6	CASARKAANSPLHF
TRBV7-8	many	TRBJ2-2	CASSQTSGGANTGELFF
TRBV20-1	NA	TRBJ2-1	CSARGQEDGF
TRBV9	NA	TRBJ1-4	CASSEGRGNYYVLF
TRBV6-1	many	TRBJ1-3	CASSAVGDTIYF
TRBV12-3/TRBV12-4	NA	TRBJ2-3	CASRLIAGRTDTQYF
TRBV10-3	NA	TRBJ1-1	CAISPRGDGEDFF
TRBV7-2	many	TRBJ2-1	CASSQWTGPYNEQFF
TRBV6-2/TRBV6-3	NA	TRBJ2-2	CASSYDGHTGELFF
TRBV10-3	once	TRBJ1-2	CASSEAGPGGYTF
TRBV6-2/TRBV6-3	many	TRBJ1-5	CASTGTRDSNQPQHF
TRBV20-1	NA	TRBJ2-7	CSATGTDSYEQYF
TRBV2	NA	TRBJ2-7	CASSPPAGRDYEQYF
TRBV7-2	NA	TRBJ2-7	CASSWSSEQYF
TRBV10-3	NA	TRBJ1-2	CAIRTAELFGSTF
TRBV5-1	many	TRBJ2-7	CASSIGQGTWAEQYF
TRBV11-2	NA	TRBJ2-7	CASSLQSSDEQYF
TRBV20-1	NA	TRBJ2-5	CSARASGEGETQYF
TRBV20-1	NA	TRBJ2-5	CSAATGGGTQYF
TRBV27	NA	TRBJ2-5	CASCERGSKETQYF
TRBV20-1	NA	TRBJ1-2	CSAIGQGTAGYTF
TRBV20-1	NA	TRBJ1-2	CSAQGGYRYTF
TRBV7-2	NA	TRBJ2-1	CASSSSGGEGNEQFF
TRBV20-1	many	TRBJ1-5	CSARTQPDNQPQHF
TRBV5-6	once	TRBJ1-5	CASSLYWGPQHF
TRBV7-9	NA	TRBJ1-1	CASGAEEQHYRPGFF
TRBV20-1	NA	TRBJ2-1	CSARDRLSGFYNEQFF
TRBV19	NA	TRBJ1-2	CASRPTGVLYGYTF
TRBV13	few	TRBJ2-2	CASSLGVGNTGELFF
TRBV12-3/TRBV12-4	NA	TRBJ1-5	CASSFLRNQPQHF
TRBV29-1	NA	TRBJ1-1	CSVGGLNTGAFF
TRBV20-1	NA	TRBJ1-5	CSASQGTNQPQHF
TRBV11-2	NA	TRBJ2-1	CASSHTYDGGYTQFF
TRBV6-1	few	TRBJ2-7	CASRLTVRDF
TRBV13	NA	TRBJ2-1	CASSLIVAVNEQFF